This T cell receptor (beta chain) was captured in a study of T cells after yellow fever vaccination. Study findings and constraints: Booster sampling recovered most clones from primary vaccination (approximately 96% CD4, roughly 86% CD8).

The germline V gene encodes CDR1 LNHDA and CDR2 SQIVND (reference sequence). The germline V and J ends were trimmed by 3 bases and 3 bases, with 15 bases remaining between them. This CDR3 has 15 amino acids. Points on this clonotype: Its specificity is not known.

TCRdb re-analysed the 5' RACE reads in MiXCR, keeping a single row per CDR3 protein. The sample consists of 400,000 to 650,000 distinct CDR3 sequences, roughly 22% of them appearing once. Sequenced here: PBMCs, sampled 21 days after the first yellow fever vaccination. The receptor's source is a man between 18 and 29 years old who received the YFV17D yellow fever vaccine. V gene TRBV19 combines with J gene TRBJ2-7; perhaps TRBD1 as D (6 bases). The CDR3 DNA reads TGTGCCAGTAGTATCAGTAAACAGGGAATCTACGAGCAGTACTTC. It specifies CASSISKQGIYEQYF.